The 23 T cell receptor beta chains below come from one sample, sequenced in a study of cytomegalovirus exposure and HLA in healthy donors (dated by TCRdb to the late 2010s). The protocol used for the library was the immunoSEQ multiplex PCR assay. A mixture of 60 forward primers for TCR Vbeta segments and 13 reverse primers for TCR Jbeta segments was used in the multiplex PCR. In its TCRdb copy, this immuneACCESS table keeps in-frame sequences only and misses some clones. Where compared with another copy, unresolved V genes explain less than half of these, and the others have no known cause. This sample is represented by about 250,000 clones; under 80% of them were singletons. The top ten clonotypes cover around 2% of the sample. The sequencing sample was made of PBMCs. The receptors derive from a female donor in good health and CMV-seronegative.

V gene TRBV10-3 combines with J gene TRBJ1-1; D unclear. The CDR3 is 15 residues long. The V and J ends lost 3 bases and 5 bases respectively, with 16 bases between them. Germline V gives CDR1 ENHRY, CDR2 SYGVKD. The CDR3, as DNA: TGTGCCATCAGTGACTCCGGGTTGGGTAGGACTGAAGCTTTCTTT. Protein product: CAISDSGLGRTEAFF.

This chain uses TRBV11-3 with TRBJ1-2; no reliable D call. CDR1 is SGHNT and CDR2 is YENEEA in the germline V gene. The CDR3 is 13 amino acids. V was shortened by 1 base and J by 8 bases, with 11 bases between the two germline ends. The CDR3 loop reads CASSLVAGWGYTF. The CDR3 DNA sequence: TGTGCCAGCAGCTTAGTCGCAGGATGGGGCTACACCTTC.

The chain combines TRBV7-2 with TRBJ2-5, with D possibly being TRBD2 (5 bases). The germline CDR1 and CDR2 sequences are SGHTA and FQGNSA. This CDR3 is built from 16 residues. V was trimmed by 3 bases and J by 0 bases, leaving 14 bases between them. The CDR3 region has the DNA TGTGCCAGCAGCTTGGGTATAGCGTCCTACCAAGAGACCCAGTACTTC. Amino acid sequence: CASSLGIASYQETQYF.

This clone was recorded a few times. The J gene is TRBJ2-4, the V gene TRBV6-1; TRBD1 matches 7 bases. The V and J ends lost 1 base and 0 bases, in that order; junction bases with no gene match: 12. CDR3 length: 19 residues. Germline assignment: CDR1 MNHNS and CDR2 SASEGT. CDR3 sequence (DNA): TGTGCCAGCAGTGAAGATAGAGGGGGCTCATTTCTAGCCAAAAACATTCAGTACTTC. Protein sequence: CASSEDRGGSFLAKNIQYF.

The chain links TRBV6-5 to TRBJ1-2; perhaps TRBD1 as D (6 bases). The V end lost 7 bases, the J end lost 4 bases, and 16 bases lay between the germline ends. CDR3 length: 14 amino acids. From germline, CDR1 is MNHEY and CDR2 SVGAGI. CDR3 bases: TGTGCCAGCAACTCGAACAGGGATTCCTATGGCTACACCTTC. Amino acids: CASNSNRDSYGYTF.

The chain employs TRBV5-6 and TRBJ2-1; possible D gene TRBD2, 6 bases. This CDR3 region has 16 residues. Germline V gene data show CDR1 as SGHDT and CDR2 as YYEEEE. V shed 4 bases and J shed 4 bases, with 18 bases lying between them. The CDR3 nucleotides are TGTGCCAGCAGCAAGGAAAGGAGGGCCTTATACAATGAGCAGTTCTTC. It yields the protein CASSKERRALYNEQFF.

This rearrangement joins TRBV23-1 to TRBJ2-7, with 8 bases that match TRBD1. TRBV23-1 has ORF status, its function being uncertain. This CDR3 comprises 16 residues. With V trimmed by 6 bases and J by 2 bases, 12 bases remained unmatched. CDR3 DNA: TGCGCCAGCAGCCGTTCAGGACAGGGCAGCCCCTACGAGCAGTACTTC. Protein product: CASSRSGQGSPYEQYF.

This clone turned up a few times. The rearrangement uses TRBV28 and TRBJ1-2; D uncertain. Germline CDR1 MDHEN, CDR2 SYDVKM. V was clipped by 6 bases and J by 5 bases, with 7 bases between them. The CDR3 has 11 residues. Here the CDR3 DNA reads TGTGCCAGCAGACGGGAATATGGCTACACCTTC. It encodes CASRREYGYTF.

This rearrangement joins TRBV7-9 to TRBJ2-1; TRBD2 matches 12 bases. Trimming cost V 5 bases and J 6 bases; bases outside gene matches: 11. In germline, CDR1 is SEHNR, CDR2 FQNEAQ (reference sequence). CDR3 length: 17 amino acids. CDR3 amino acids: CASSPRETSGRPNEQFF. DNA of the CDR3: TGTGCCAGCAGCCCGCGTGAGACTAGCGGGAGACCCAATGAGCAGTTCTTC.

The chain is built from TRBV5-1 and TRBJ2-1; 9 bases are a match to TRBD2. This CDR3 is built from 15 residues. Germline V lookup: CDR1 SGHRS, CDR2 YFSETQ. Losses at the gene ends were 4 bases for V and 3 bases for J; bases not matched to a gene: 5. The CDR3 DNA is TGCGCCAGCAGCCTCCCTAGCGGGAACTACAATGAGCAGTTCTTC. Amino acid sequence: CASSLPSGNYNEQFF.

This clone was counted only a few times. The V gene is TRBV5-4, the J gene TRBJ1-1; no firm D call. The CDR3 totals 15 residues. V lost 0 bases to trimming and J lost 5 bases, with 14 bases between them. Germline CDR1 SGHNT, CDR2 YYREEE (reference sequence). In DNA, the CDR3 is TGTGCCAGCAGCTTGGGCCCCAGTCGAACGACTGAAGCTTTCTTT. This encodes CASSLGPSRTTEAFF.

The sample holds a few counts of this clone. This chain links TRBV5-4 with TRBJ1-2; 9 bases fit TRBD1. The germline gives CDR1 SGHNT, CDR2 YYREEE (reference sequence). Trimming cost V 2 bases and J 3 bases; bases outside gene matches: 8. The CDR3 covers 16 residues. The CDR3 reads CASSFARTGVYYGYTF. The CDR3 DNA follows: TGTGCCAGCAGCTTTGCACGGACAGGGGTTTACTATGGCTACACCTTC.

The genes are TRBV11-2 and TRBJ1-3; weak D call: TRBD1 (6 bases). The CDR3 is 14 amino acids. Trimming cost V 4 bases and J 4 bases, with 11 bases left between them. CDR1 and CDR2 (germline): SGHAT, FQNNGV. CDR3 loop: CASSSQGLGNTIYF. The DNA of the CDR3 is TGTGCCAGCAGCTCTCAGGGGCTGGGAAACACCATATATTTT.

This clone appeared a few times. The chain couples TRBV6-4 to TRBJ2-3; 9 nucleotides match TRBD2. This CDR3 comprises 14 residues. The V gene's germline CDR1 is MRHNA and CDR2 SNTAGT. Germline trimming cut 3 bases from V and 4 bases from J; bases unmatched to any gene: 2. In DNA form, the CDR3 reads TGTGCCAGCAGTGAGCGGGAGGGGCCAGATACGCAGTATTTT. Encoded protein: CASSEREGPDTQYF.

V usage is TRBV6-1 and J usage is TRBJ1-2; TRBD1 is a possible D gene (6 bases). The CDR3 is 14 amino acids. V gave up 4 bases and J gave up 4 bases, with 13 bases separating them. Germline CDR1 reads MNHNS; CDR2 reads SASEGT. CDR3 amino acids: CASSAQGGPYGYTF. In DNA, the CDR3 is TGTGCCAGCAGTGCTCAAGGGGGACCCTATGGCTACACCTTC.

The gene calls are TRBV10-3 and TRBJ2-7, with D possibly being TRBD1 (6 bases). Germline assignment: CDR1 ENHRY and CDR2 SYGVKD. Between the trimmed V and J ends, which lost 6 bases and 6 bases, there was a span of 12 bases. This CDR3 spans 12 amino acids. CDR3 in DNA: TGTGCCATCAGCAGTACAGGGATCGAGCAGTACTTC. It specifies CAISSTGIEQYF.

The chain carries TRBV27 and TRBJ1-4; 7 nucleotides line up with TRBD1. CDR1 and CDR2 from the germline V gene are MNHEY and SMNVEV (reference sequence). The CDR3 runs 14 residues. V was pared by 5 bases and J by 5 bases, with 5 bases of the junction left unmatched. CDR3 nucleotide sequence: TGTGCCAGCAGTCCCAGGGGGTTAAATGAAAAACTGTTTTTT. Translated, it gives CASSPRGLNEKLFF.

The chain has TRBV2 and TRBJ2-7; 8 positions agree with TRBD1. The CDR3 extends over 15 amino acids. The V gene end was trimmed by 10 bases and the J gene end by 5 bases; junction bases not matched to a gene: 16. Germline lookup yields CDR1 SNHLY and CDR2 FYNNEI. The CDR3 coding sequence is TGTGCCATCCCTGGACAGGGATCCACAGAAAACGAGCAGTACTTC. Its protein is CAIPGQGSTENEQYF.

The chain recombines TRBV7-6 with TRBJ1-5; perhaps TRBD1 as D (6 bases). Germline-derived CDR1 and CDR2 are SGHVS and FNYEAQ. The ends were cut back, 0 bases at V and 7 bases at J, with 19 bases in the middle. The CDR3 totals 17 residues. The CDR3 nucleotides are TGTGCCAGCAGCTTAGCGCGGGGGCTCTTAGAGGGACAGCCCCAGCATTTT. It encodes CASSLARGLLEGQPQHF. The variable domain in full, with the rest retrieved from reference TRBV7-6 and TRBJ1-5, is GAGVSQSPRYKVTKRGQDVALRCDPISGHVSLYWYRQALGQGPEFLTYFNYEAQQDKSGLPNDRFSAERPEGSISTLTIQRTEQRDSAMYRCASSLARGLLEGQPQHFGDGTRLSIL.

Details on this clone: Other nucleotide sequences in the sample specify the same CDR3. The CDR3 bases are TGTGCCAGCAGCTTGACGGGCTCCTACAATGAGCAGTTCTTC. Encoded protein: CASSLTGSYNEQFF. The chain uses TRBV5-4 and TRBJ2-1; unclear D gene. The V end lost 1 base, the J end lost 0 bases, and 5 bases lay between the germline ends. The germline CDR1 and CDR2 sequences are SGHNT and YYREEE (reference sequence). This CDR3 is built from 14 residues.

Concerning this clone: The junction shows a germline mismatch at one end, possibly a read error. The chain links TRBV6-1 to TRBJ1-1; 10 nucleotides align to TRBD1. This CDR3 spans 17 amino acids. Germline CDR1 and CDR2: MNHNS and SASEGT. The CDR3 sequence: CAISERTGGSITGEAFF. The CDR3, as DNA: TGTGCCATCAGTGAGAGGACAGGGGGGAGCATAACAGGTGAAGCTTTCTTT.

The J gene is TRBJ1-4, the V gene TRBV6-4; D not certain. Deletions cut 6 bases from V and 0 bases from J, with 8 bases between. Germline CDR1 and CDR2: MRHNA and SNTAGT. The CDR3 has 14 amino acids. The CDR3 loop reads CASRASATNEKLFF. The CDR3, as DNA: TGTGCCAGCAGGGCAAGTGCAACTAATGAAAAACTGTTTTTT.

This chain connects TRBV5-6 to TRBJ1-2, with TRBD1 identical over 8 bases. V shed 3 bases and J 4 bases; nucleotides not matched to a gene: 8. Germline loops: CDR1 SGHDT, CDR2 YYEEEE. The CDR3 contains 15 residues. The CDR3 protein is CASSWGDRTIYGYTF. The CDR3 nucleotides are TGTGCCAGCAGCTGGGGGGACAGGACTATCTATGGCTACACCTTC.